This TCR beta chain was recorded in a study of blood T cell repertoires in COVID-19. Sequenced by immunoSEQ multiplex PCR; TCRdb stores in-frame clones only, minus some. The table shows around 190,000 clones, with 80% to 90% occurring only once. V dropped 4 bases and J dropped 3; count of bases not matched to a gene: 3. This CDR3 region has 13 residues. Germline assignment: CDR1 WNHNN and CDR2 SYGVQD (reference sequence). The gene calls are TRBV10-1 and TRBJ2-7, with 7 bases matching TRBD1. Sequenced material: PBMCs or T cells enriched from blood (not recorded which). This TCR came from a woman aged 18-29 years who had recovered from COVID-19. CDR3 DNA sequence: TGCGCCAGCAGTGGGGACAGAATCTACGAGCAGTACTTC. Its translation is CASSGDRIYEQYF.